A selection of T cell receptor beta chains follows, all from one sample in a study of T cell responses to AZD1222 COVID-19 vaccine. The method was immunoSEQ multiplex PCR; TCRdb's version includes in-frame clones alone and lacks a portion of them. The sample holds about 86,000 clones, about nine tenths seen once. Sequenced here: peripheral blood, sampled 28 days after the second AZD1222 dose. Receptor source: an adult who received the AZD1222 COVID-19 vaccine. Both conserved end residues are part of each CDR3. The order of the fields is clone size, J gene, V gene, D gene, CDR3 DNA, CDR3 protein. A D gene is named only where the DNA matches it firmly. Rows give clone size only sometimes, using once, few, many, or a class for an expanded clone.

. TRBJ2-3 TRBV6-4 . TGTGCCAGCAGTGACGGGAGCACAGATACGCAGTATTTT CASSDGSTDTQYF
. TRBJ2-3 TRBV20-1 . TGCAGTGCTAGTGACCCCTCGACTACCTCAGATACGCAGTATTTT CSASDPSTTSDTQYF
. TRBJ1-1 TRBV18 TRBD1 TGTGCCAGCTCACCCCGGACAGGGGGCCTCTCTGAAGCTTTCTTT CASSPRTGGLSEAFF
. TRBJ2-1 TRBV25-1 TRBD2 TGTGCCAGCAGTGTACTAGCGGGAGCGTCCGATGAGCAGTTCTTC CASSVLAGASDEQFF
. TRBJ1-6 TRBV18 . TGTGCCAGCAGACGGGACGCTCAAGGGGGTTCACCCCTCCACTTT CASRRDAQGGSPLHF
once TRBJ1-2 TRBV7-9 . TGTGCCAGCAGCTCCGATCCTGACCCGAATGCCTTC CASSSDPDPNAF
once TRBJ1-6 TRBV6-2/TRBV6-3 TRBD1 TGTGCCAGCAGCCATGGACAGGGAGGGAATTCACCCCTCCACTTT CASSHGQGGNSPLHF
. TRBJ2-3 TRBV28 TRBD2 TGTGCCAGCGGACTAGCTGGAGATACGCAGTATTTT CASGLAGDTQYF
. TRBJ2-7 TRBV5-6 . TGTGCCAGCAGTTCGGATTACGAGCAGTACTTC CASSSDYEQYF
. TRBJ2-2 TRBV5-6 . TGTGCCAGCAGCTTGGGACTTCCTGCGGAGCTGTTTTTT CASSLGLPAELFF
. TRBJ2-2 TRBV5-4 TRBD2 TGTGCCAGCAGCCTACGGACTAGCGGGAGAAGAGGCGGGGAGCTGTTTTTT CASSLRTSGRRGGELFF
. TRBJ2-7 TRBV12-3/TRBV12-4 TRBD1 TGTGCCAGCAGTTTTACAGGGGGCTACGAGCAGTACTTC CASSFTGGYEQYF
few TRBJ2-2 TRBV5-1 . TGCGCCAGCAGGGGCAGGAAGGACACCGGGGAGCTGTTTTTT CASRGRKDTGELFF
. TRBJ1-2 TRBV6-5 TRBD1 TGTGCCAGCAGACCCGGGACAGGGAACTATGGCTACACCTTC CASRPGTGNYGYTF
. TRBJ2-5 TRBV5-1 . TGCGCCAGCAGCTTGGAACGAGGAGACGAGACCCAGTACTTC CASSLERGDETQYF
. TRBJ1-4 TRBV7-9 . TGTGCCAGCAGCTTAGGACAGGTTAATGAAAAACTGTTTTTT CASSLGQVNEKLFF
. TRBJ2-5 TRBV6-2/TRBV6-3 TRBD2 TGTGCCAGCAGTTGGCCGGGACTAGCAAGAGAGACCCAGTACTTC CASSWPGLARETQYF
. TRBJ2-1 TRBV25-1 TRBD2 TGTGCCAGCAGTGACCTGGCGACTAGCAGACTCTACAATGAGCAGTTCTTC CASSDLATSRLYNEQFF
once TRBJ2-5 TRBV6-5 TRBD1 TGTGCCAGCAGTTACTCGGGACAGCAAGAGACCCAGTACTTC CASSYSGQQETQYF
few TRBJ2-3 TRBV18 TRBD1 TGTGCCAGCTCCCAGGGGGCTAGCACAGATACGCAGTATTTT CASSQGASTDTQYF
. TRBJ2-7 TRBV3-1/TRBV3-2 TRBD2 TGTGCCAGCAGCCTCCCTGGTCGGCGGGAGGGATACGAGCAGTACTTC CASSLPGRREGYEQYF
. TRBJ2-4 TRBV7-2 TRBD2 TGTGCCAGCAGCTTCGCCCTAGCGGGAAAAAACATTCAGTACTTC CASSFALAGKNIQYF
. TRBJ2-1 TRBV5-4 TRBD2 TGTGCCAGCAGCCCCGGGACTAGAACTAATGAGCAGTTCTTC CASSPGTRTNEQFF
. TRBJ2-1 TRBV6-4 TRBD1 TGTGCCAGCAGTGATGGGACAGGCGGGGATGAGCAGTTCTTC CASSDGTGGDEQFF
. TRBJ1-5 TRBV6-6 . TGTGCCAGCACCCCAACCGGGAGGGATAATCAGCCCCAGCATTTT CASTPTGRDNQPQHF
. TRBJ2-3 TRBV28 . TGTGCCAGCAGTTTAAAGACGGGGGCGGCAGATACGCAGTATTTT CASSLKTGAADTQYF
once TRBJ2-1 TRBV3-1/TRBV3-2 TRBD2 TGTGCCAGCAGCCCTAGCGGGAGAAGGTCCTACAATGAGCAGTTCTTC CASSPSGRRSYNEQFF
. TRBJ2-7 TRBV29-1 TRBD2 TGCAGCGTAGCAGCGGGGACTACCTACGAGCAGTACTTC CSVAAGTTYEQYF
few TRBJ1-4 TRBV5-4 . TGTGCCAGCAGCTTACGCACAGGAGCAACTAATGAAAAACTGTTTTTT CASSLRTGATNEKLFF
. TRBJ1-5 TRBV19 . TGTGCCAGTAGTATAGCGGCAGGGCAGGATCAGCCCCAGCATTTT CASSIAAGQDQPQHF
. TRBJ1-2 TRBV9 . TGTGCCAGCAGCGTAGGAAGGGGCGAGGGCGGCTACACCTTC CASSVGRGEGGYTF
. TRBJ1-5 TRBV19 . TGTGCCAGTAACCTACGGCCCCCTTACAATCAGCCCCAGCATTTT CASNLRPPYNQPQHF